The clone carrying this TCR beta chain occurred a few times. The target antigen is unknown. Prepared libraries of TCR beta cDNA carried unique molecular identifiers. TCRdb re-analysed the PCR reads in MiXCR, keeping a single row per CDR3 protein. This table has roughly 160,000 distinct CDR3 sequences, 35% to 40% appearing once. This sample was taken from a study of post-analysis software for immune sequencing data. General study results and limits: Significantly lower normalized Chao1 diversity was seen in multiple sclerosis patients than in controls. By F measure, strong co-clustering occurred among samples prepared in the same batch.

This sample comprised blood, obtained after autologous hematopoietic stem cell transplantation. The source is a girl aged 10-17 years with multiple sclerosis.

This CDR3 is CSATGAGANVLTF. CDR3 bases: TGCAGTGCTACCGGGGCTGGGGCCAACGTCCTGACTTTC. The rearrangement joins TRBV20-1 to TRBJ2-6, with D perhaps TRBD2 (5 bases). V was cut by 4 bases and J by 2 bases, with 6 bases left in between. This CDR3 is built from 13 residues. CDR1 is DFQATT, CDR2 SNEGSKA, per germline (reference sequence).